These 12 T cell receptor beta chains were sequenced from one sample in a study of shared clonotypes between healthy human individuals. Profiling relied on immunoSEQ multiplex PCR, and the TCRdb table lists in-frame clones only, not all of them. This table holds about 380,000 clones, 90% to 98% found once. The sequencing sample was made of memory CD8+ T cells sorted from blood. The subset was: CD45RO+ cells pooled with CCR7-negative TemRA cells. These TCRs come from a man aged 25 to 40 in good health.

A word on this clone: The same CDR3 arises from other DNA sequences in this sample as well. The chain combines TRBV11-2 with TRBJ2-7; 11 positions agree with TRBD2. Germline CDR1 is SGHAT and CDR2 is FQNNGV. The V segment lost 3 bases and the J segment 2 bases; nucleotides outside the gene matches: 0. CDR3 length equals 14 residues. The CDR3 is CASSLGLAAYEQYF. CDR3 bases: TGTGCCAGCAGCTTGGGACTAGCGGCCTACGAGCAGTACTTC.

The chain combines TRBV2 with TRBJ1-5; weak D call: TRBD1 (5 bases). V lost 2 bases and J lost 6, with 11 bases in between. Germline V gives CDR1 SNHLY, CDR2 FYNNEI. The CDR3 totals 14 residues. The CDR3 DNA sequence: TGTGCCAGCAGTGAACGGGGGTGGTCTCAGCCCCAGCATTTT. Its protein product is CASSERGWSQPQHF.

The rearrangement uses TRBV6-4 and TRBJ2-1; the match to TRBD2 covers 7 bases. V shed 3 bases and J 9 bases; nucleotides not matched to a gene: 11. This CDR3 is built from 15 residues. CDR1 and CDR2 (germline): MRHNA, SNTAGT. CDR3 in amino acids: CASSESNGRRGEQFF. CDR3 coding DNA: TGTGCCAGCAGTGAATCGAACGGGAGGAGGGGTGAGCAGTTCTTC.

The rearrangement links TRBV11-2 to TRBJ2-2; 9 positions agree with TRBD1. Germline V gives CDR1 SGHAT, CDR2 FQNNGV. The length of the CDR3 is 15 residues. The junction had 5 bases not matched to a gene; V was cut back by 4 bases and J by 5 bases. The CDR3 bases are TGTGCCAGCAGCTCCACAGGGGGCAAGACCGGGGAGCTGTTTTTT. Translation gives CASSSTGGKTGELFF.

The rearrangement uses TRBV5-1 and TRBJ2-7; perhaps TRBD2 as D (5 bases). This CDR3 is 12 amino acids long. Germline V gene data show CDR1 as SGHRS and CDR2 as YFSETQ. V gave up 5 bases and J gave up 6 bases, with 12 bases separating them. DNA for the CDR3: TGCGCCAGCAGTTACGACTACCGCGAGCAGTACTTC. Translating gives CASSYDYREQYF.

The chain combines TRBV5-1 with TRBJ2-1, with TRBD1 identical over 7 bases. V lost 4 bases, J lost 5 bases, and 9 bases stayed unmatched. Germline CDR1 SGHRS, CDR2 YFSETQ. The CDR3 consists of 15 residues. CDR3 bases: TGCGCCAGCAGCCCTGTGGTAACAGGGGACAATGAGCAGTTCTTC. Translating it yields CASSPVVTGDNEQFF.

The CDR3 protein is CASSGDGLAGVSTDTQYF. The CDR3 DNA is TGTGCCAGCAGTGGAGACGGACTAGCGGGAGTCAGCACAGATACGCAGTATTTT. J is TRBJ2-3 and V is TRBV28; 13 bases agree with TRBD2. V gave up 5 bases and J gave up 0 bases; unmatched junction bases: 8. Germline lookup yields CDR1 MDHEN and CDR2 SYDVKM. The length of the CDR3 is 18 residues.

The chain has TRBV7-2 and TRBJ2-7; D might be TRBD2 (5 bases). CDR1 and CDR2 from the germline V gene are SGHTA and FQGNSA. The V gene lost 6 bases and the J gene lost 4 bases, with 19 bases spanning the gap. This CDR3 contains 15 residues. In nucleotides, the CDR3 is TGTGCCAGCAGAAATGTTGCTAAGGGAGAATACGAGCAGTACTTC. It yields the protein CASRNVAKGEYEQYF.

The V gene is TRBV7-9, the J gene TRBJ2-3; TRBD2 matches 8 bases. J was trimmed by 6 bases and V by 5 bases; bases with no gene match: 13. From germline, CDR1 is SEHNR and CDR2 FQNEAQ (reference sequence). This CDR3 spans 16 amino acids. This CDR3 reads CASSGKAGVKEDTQYF. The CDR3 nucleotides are TGTGCCAGCAGCGGGAAAGCGGGAGTCAAGGAGGATACGCAGTATTTT.

The CDR3 DNA sequence: TGTGCCAGTAGTACAGGGGGCGCCTACAATGAGCAGTTCTTC. Translated: CASSTGGAYNEQFF. The V call is TRBV19, the J call TRBJ2-1, with 8 nucleotides matching TRBD1. V lost 4 bases and J lost 2; bases outside the gene matches: 1. CDR1 and CDR2 from the germline V gene are LNHDA and SQIVND (reference sequence). This CDR3 has 14 amino acids.

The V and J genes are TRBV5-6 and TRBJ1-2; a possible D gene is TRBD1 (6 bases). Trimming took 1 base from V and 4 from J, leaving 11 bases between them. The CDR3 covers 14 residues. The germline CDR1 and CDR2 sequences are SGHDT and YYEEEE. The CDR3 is CASSLSDRSYGYTF. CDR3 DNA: TGTGCCAGCAGCTTGTCCGACAGGTCCTATGGCTACACCTTC.

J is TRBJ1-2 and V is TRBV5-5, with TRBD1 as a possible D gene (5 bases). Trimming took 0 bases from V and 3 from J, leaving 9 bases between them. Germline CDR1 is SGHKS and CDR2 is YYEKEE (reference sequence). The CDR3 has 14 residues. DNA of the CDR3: TGTGCCAGCAGCTTGGGGCAGGGATACTATGGCTACACCTTC. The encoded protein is CASSLGQGYYGYTF. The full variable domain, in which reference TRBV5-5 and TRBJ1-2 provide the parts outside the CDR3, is DAGVTQSPTHLIKTRGQQVTLRCSPISGHKSVSWYQQVLGQGPQFIFQYYEKEERGRGNFPDRFSARQFPNYSSELNVNALLLGDSALYLCASSLGQGYYGYTFGSGTRLTVV.